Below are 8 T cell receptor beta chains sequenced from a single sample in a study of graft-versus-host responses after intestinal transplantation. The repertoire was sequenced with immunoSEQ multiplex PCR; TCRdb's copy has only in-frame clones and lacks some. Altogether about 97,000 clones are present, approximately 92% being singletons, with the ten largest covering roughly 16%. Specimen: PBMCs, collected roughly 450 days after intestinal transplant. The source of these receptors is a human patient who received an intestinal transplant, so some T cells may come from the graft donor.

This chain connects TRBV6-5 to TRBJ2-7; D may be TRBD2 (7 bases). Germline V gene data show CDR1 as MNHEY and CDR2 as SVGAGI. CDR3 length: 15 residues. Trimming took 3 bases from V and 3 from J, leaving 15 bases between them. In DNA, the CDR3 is TGTGCCAGCAGTTATCCCAGGGGAGGGTACTACGAGCAGTACTTC. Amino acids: CASSYPRGGYYEQYF.

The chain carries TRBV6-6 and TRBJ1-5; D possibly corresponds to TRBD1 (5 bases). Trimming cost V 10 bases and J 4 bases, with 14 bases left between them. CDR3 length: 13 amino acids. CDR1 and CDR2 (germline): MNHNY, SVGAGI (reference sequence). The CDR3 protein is CATAGGLNQPQHF. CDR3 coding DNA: TGTGCCACGGCTGGGGGTTTGAATCAGCCCCAGCATTTT.

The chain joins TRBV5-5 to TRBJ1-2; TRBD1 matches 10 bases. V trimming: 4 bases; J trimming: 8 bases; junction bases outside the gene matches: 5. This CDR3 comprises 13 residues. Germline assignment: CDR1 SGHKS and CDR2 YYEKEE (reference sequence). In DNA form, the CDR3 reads TGTGCCAGCAGCCCCCGGACAGGGGGAGGCTACACCTTC. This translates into CASSPRTGGGYTF.

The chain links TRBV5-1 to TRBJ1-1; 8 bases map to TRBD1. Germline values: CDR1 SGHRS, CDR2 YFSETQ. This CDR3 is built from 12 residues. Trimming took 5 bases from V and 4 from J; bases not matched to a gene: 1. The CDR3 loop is CASSTGGTEAFF. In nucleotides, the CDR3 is TGCGCCAGCAGTACAGGGGGCACTGAAGCTTTCTTT.

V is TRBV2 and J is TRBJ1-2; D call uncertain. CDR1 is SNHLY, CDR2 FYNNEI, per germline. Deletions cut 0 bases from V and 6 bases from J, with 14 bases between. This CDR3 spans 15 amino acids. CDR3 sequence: CASSEASPPADGYTF. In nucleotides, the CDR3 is TGTGCCAGCAGTGAAGCGAGTCCGCCAGCGGATGGCTACACCTTC.

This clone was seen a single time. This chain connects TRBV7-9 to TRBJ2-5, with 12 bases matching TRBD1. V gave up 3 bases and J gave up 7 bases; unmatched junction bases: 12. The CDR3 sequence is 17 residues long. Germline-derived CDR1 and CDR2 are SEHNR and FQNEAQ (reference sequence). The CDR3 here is CASSFLSGTGGRGTQYF. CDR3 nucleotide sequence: TGTGCCAGCAGCTTTCTATCCGGGACAGGGGGCCGGGGGACCCAGTACTTC.

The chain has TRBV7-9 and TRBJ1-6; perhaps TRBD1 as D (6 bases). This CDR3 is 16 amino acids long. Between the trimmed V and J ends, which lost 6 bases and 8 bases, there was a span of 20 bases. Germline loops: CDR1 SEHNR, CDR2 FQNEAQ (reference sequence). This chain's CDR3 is CASSRLGGLIDSPLHF. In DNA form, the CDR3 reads TGTGCCAGCAGTCGTCTGGGGGGGCTGATTGATTCACCCCTCCACTTT.

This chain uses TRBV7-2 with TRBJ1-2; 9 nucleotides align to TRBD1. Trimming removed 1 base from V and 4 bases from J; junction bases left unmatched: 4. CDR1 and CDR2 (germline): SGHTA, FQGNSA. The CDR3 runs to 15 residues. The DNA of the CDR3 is TGTGCCAGCAGCTTAGGGACAGGGGTCCGCTATGGCTACACCTTC. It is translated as CASSLGTGVRYGYTF.